This is a list of T cell receptor beta chains from one sample in a study of cytomegalovirus exposure and HLA in healthy donors. Clones were read by immunoSEQ multiplex PCR, and TCRdb kept only the in-frame ones, dropping some. The sample yields around 170,000 clones, 65% to 85% seen once. Sequenced material: PBMCs. The receptors shown here come from a man aged 50-60 years in good health and CMV-seronegative. Both conserved end residues are part of each CDR3. D genes are given only for firm matches. Only some rows state a clone size, as once, few, many or a class for expanded clones.

size	V	J	D	DNA	CDR3
.	TRBV6-5	TRBJ2-1	TRBD2	TGTGCCAGCAGTTACTCAGGGACTAGCGGTTACAATGAGCAGTTCTTC	CASSYSGTSGYNEQFF
once	TRBV5-1	TRBJ2-2	.	TGCGCCAGCAGCCCGCAGGCGAACACCGGGGAGCTGTTTTTT	CASSPQANTGELFF
.	TRBV15	TRBJ2-1	.	TGTGCCACCAGCAGAGAGGGTACTAGCTGGAATGAGCAGTTCTTC	CATSREGTSWNEQFF
.	TRBV7-9	TRBJ1-1	.	TGTGCCAGCACCGGGAGGGCTGGCACTGAAGCTTTCTTT	CASTGRAGTEAFF
.	TRBV4-1	TRBJ2-5	.	TGCGCCAGCAGCCAAGATCGATCGACAGAAAACCAAGAGACCCAGTACTTC	CASSQDRSTENQETQYF
.	TRBV29-1	TRBJ2-7	TRBD2	TGCAGCGTTGAAGGGAGTAGCGGGTTCTCCTACGAGCAGTACTTC	CSVEGSSGFSYEQYF
.	TRBV10-3	TRBJ1-1	TRBD1	TGTGCCATCAGTGAGCCCGACTTCGGGACAGAGACTGAAGCTTTCTTT	CAISEPDFGTETEAFF
.	TRBV10-3	TRBJ1-3	.	TGTGCCACCGTACAGGGTAAAGACACCATATATTTT	CATVQGKDTIYF
.	TRBV19	TRBJ2-7	.	TGTGCCAGTAGTTTCTACCAACAGACCGAGCAGTACTTC	CASSFYQQTEQYF
.	TRBV9	TRBJ2-1	TRBD2	TGTGCCAGCAGCCCCACTAGCGGGGGGGCCCTGTCCCCCAATGAGCAGTTCTTC	CASSPTSGGALSPNEQFF
.	TRBV4-3	TRBJ2-1	.	TGCGCCAGCAGCCAAGAGTTAGTCAATGAGCAGTTCTTC	CASSQELVNEQFF
.	TRBV7-2	TRBJ1-2	TRBD1	TGTGCCAGCAGCTTTACAGGGGCTTCGGGCTACACCTTC	CASSFTGASGYTF
.	TRBV5-1	TRBJ2-7	TRBD1	TGCGCCAGCAGCTTTGGGTTAGGACAGGGGCTCGCCGAGCAGTACTTC	CASSFGLGQGLAEQYF
.	TRBV5-1	TRBJ2-7	TRBD2	TGCGCCAGCAGCTCAAGACTAGCGGGGGGTTACGAGCAGTACTTC	CASSSRLAGGYEQYF
.	TRBV7-9	TRBJ1-3	TRBD1	TGTGCCAGCAGCTTAGCCACAGGGGTTGGAAACACCATATATTTT	CASSLATGVGNTIYF
few	TRBV4-2	TRBJ2-3	TRBD2	TGTGCCAGCAGCCAAGTGACGGGGGGATACACAGATACGCAGTATTTT	CASSQVTGGYTDTQYF
.	TRBV9	TRBJ2-1	TRBD2	TGTGCCAGCAGCGTAGCAGCGGCTAGCGGGACCTACAATGAGCAGTTCTTC	CASSVAAASGTYNEQFF
.	TRBV5-5	TRBJ2-6	TRBD1	TGTGCCAGCACCCGGGACAGAGGCTCTGGGGCCAACGTCCTGACTTTC	CASTRDRGSGANVLTF
.	TRBV27	TRBJ1-5	.	TGTGCCAGCAGCCTTATCGGGAGTGCGAATCAGCCCCAGCATTTT	CASSLIGSANQPQHF
.	TRBV4-3	TRBJ2-5	.	TGCGCCAGCAGCTTTCAGGGGGAGACCCAGTACTTC	CASSFQGETQYF
.	TRBV9	TRBJ1-6	.	TGTGCCAGCAGCGTAAGAAGCGACGTGAATTCACCCCTCCACTTT	CASSVRSDVNSPLHF
.	TRBV6-5	TRBJ1-2	.	TGTGCCAGCAGTTACTCGCGTTATGGCTACACCTTC	CASSYSRYGYTF
.	TRBV15	TRBJ2-3	.	TGTGCCACCAGCAGTTCTAGAATGAGCACAGATACGCAGTATTTT	CATSSSRMSTDTQYF
.	TRBV4-3	TRBJ1-6	.	TGCGCCAGCAGCCAGGAGGGGCAGGATAATTCACCCCTCCACTTT	CASSQEGQDNSPLHF
.	TRBV19	TRBJ2-6	TRBD1	TGTGCCAGTAGTTGGGACAGGGGGCTTGGGGCCAACGTCCTGACTTTC	CASSWDRGLGANVLTF
.	TRBV5-1	TRBJ1-2	.	TGCGCCAGCAGCACCCCCGAGGTATATGGCTACACCTTC	CASSTPEVYGYTF
.	TRBV5-1	TRBJ2-5	TRBD1	TGCGCCAGCAGCCCAGGGGGTAAGGGCCCATCAACCCAGTACTTC	CASSPGGKGPSTQYF
.	TRBV30	TRBJ1-2	.	TGTGCCTGGAGTGTAAGGTCTTCGGGGATAAATGGCTACACCTTC	CAWSVRSSGINGYTF
.	TRBV6-1	TRBJ2-5	TRBD2	TGTGCCAGCAGACATAGCGGGGGGGCAGGAGAGACCCAGTACTTC	CASRHSGGAGETQYF
.	TRBV6-6	TRBJ2-7	.	TGTGCCAGCAGTTACGGGTTGCAGGGGCCCTCCTACGAGCAGTACTTC	CASSYGLQGPSYEQYF
.	TRBV27	TRBJ2-3	TRBD2	TGTGCCAGCAGACCGGGACTAGAGGCAGATACGCAGTATTTT	CASRPGLEADTQYF
.	TRBV6-5	TRBJ2-2	.	TGTGCCAGCAGCAGACTCCCCGGGGAGCTGTTTTTT	CASSRLPGELFF
.	TRBV4-3	TRBJ1-6	.	TGCGCCAGCAGCCAAGGGAGTGATAATTCACCCCTCCACTTT	CASSQGSDNSPLHF
few	TRBV28	TRBJ2-7	.	TGTGCCAGCAGTTTACCGGTGTCCTACGAGCAGTACTTC	CASSLPVSYEQYF
.	TRBV7-9	TRBJ2-7	TRBD1	TGTGCCAGCAGCGTACGACAGGGTGTTTCCTACGAGCAGTACTTC	CASSVRQGVSYEQYF
.	TRBV5-1	TRBJ1-6	.	TGCGCCAGCAGCTTGGGGGCGAACTATAATTCACCCCTCCACTTT	CASSLGANYNSPLHF
.	TRBV13	TRBJ1-1	TRBD1	TGTGCCAGCAGCCCAACAGGGGGCCTCAACACTGAAGCTTTCTTT	CASSPTGGLNTEAFF
.	TRBV30	TRBJ1-2	.	TGTGCCTCGCACAGACCCCCTTATGGCTACACCTTC	CASHRPPYGYTF
.	TRBV10-1	TRBJ1-3	.	TGCGCCAGCAGTGTTAGCTCTGGAAACACCATATATTTT	CASSVSSGNTIYF
few	TRBV10-3	TRBJ1-2	TRBD1	TGTGCCATCAGTGACTCCCAGGGGGTGCCTGGGTATGGCTACACCTTC	CAISDSQGVPGYGYTF
.	TRBV29-1	TRBJ2-1	TRBD2	TGCAGCGTTGCTGCGGGGGACCGTTCTTACAATGAGCAGTTCTTC	CSVAAGDRSYNEQFF
.	TRBV10-3	TRBJ1-1	.	TGTGCCATCAGGGCGACACCAGGGACTGAAGCTTTCTTT	CAIRATPGTEAFF
.	TRBV7-2	TRBJ2-5	.	TGTGCCAGCAGCCTGACCCTTACTAGTCGGCCAGAGACCCAGTACTTC	CASSLTLTSRPETQYF
.	TRBV7-8	TRBJ2-7	TRBD1	TGTGCCAGCAGCCAGACAGGGGTCTACTACGAGCAGTACTTC	CASSQTGVYYEQYF
.	TRBV2	TRBJ2-5	.	TGTGCCAGCAGTGGGAGAACATTTCAGACCCAGTACTTC	CASSGRTFQTQYF
once	TRBV6-1	TRBJ2-3	.	TGTGCCAGCAGTGCAGGATTTAGGGATACGCAGTATTTT	CASSAGFRDTQYF
.	TRBV5-4	TRBJ2-2	TRBD2	TGTGCCAGCAGCTCCCGGGACAGGGCTAGCGGGGGGGATTACGGGGAGCTGTTTTTT	CASSSRDRASGGDYGELFF
few	TRBV4-1	TRBJ2-7	.	TGCGCCAGCAGCCAAGATTCGGGGTACGAGCAGTACTTC	CASSQDSGYEQYF
once	TRBV21-1	TRBJ1-2	.	TGTGCCAGCAGCAAGGGGCAGGCTCCTCGTTATGGCTACACCTTC	CASSKGQAPRYGYTF
.	TRBV28	TRBJ1-5	.	TGTGCCAGCAGTTTAATAGGCAGGCAGCCCCAGCATTTT	CASSLIGRQPQHF